The clone carrying this T cell receptor beta chain was recorded many times. Its antigen is undetermined. 13 Jbeta primers and 60 Vbeta primers were used for the PCR. Original methodology: It was a later analysis that counted about 80 million unique TCR beta chains, of which 9 million to 13 million were shared. The assay was immunoSEQ multiplex PCR, and TCRdb's table has in-frame clones only and misses some. The D gene and trimming were derived from the DNA, and the V and J assignments and clone size from that table. The sample yields 120,000 or so clones, 8% to 11% seen once. This entry comes from a study of cytomegalovirus exposure and HLA in healthy donors. General study findings and limits: In an earlier analysis, about 87% or about 30%: the productive usage of most TCR beta V segments.

The V end was cut by 4 bases, the J end by 0 bases, with 12 bases between. CDR1 and CDR2 from the germline V gene are MNHNS and SASEGT. The CDR3 covers 16 residues. The clonotype comes from a woman aged 18-29 years in good health and CMV-seropositive. The J gene is TRBJ2-2, the V gene TRBV6-1, with D possibly TRBD1 on 5 matching bases. Sample: PBMCs. CDR3 sequence reads: CASSGQRAANTGELFF. The DNA of the CDR3 is TGTGCCAGCAGTGGACAGCGCGCCGCGAACACCGGGGAGCTGTTTTTT.